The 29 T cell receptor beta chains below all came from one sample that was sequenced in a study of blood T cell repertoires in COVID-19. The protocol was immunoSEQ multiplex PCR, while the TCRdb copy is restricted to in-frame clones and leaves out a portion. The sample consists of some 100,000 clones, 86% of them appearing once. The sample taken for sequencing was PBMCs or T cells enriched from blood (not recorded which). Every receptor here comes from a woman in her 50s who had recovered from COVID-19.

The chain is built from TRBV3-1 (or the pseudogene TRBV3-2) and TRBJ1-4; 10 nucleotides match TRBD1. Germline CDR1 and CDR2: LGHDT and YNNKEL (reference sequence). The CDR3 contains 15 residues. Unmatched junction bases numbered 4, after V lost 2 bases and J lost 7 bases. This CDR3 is CASSQRTGGGEKLFF. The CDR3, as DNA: TGTGCCAGCAGCCAACGGACAGGGGGAGGTGAAAAACTGTTTTTT.

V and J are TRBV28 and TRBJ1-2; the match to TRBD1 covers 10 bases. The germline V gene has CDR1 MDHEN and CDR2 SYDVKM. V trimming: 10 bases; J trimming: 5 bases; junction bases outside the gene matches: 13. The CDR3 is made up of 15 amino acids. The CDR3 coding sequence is TGTGCCACGACCTATATGACAGGGGGCGCGTATGGCTACACCTTC. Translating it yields CATTYMTGGAYGYTF.

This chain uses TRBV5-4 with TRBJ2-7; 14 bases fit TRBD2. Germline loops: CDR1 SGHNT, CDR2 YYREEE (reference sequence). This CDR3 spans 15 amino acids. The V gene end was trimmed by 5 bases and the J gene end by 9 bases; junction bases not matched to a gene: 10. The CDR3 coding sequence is TGTGCCAGCAGTTTACCGGGACTAGCGGGGGATATGCAGTACTTC. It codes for CASSLPGLAGDMQYF.

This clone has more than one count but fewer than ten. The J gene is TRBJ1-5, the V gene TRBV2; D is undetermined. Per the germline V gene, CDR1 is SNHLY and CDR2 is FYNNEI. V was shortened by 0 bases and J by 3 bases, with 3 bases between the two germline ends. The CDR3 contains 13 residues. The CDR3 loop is CASSEALNQPQHF. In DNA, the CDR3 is TGTGCCAGCAGTGAAGCCCTCAATCAGCCCCAGCATTTT.

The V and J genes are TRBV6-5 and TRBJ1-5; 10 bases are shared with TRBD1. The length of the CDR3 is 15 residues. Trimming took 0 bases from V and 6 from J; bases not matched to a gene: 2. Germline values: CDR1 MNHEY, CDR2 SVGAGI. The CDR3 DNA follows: TGTGCCAGCAGTTACTCGAGGGACAGGGGTCAGCCCCAGCATTTT. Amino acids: CASSYSRDRGQPQHF.

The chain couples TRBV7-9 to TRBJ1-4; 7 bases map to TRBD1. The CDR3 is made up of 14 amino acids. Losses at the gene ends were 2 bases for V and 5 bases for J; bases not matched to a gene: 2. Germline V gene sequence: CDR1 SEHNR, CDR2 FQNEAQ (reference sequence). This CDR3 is CASSLTGANEKLFF. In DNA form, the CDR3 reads TGTGCCAGCAGCTTAACAGGGGCCAATGAAAAACTGTTTTTT.

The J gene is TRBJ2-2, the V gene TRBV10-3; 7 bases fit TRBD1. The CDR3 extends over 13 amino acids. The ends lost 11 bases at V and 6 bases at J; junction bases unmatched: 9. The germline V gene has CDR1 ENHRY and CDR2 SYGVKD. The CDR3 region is CALGTEASGELFF. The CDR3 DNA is TGTGCCCTCGGGACAGAGGCCTCCGGGGAGCTGTTTTTT.

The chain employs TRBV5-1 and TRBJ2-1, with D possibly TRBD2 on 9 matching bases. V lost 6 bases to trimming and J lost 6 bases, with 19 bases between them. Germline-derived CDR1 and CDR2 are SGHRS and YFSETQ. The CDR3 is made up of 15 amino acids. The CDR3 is CASIASGTGGNEQFF. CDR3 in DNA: TGCGCCAGCATCGCTAGCGGGACAGGAGGCAATGAGCAGTTCTTC.

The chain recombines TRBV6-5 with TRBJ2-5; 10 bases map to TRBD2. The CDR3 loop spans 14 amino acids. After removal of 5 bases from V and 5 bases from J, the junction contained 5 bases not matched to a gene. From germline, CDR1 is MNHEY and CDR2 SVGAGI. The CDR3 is CASSKTTSGETQYF. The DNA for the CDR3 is TGTGCCAGCAGTAAAACGACTAGCGGGGAGACCCAGTACTTC.

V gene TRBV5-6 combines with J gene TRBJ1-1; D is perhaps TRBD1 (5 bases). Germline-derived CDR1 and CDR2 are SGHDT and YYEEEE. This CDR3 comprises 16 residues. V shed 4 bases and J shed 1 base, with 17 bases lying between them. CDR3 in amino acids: CASSAPRGTPNTEAFF. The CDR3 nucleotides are TGTGCCAGCAGCGCCCCGCGGGGGACCCCGAACACTGAAGCTTTCTTT.

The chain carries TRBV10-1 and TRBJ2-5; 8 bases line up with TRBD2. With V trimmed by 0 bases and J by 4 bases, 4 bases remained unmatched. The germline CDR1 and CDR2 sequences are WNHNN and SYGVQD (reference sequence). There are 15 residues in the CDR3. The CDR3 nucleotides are TGCGCCAGCAGTGAGTCCCGGGGGGGAAGAGAGACCCAGTACTTC. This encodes CASSESRGGRETQYF.

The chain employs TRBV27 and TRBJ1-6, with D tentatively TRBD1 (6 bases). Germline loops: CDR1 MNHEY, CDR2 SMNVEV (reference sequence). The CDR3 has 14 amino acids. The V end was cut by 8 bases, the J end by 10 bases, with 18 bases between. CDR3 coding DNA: TGTGCCAGCGGTCCGGACAGAATCCGATCACCCCTCCACTTT. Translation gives CASGPDRIRSPLHF.

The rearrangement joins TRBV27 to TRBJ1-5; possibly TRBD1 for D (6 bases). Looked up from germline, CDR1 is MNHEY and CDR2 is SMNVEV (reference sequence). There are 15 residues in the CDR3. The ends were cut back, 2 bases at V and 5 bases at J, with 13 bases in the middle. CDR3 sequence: CASSLRPGGDQPQHF. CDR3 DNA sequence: TGTGCCAGCAGTTTAAGACCGGGGGGCGATCAGCCCCAGCATTTT.

This chain's CDR3 is CASSPLAFTANEQFF. Written as DNA, the CDR3 is TGTGCCAGCAGCCCACTAGCGTTTACGGCGAATGAGCAGTTCTTC. The J gene is TRBJ2-1, the V gene TRBV7-9; TRBD2 matches 7 bases. The V gene end was trimmed by 5 bases and the J gene end by 7 bases; junction bases not matched to a gene: 11. Germline V gene lookup returns CDR1 SEHNR and CDR2 FQNEAQ (reference sequence). The CDR3 totals 15 residues.

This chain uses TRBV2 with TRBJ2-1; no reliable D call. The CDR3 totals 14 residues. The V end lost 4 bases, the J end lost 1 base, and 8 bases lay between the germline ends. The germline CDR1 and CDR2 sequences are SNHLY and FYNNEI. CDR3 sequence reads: CASSAAESYNEQFF. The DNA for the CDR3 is TGTGCCAGCAGTGCGGCGGAGTCCTACAATGAGCAGTTCTTC.

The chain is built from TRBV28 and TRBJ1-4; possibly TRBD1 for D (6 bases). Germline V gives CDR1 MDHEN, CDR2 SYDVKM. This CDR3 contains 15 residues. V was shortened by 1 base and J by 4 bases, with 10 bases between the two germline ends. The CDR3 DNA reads TGTGCCAGCAGTTTATCAGGACAGAGTAATGAAAAACTGTTTTTT. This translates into CASSLSGQSNEKLFF. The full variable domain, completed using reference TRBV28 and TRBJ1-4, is DVKVTQSSRYLVKRTGEKVFLECVQDMDHENMFWYRQDPGLGLRLIYFSYDVKMKEKGDIPEGYSVSREKKERFSLILESASTNQTSMYLCASSLSGQSNEKLFFGSGTQLSVL.

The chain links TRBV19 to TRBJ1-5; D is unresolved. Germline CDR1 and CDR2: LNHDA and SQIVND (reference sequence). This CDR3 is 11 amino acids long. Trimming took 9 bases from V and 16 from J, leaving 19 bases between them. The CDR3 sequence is CASRYGHSFHF. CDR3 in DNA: TGTGCCAGCAGATATGGTCATTCCTTTCATTTT.

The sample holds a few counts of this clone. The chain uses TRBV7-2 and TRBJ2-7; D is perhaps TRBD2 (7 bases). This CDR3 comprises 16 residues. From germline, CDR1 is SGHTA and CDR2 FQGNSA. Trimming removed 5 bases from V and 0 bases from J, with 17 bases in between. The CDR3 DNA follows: TGTGCCAGCAGCCGCGGCGGGGGCGGATTCTCCTACGAGCAGTACTTC. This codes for CASSRGGGGFSYEQYF. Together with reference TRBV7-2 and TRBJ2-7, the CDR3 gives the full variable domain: GAGVSQSPSNKVTEKGKDVELRCDPISGHTALYWYRQSLGQGLEFLIYFQGNSAPDKSGLPSDRFSAERTGGSVSTLTIQRTQQEDSAVYLCASSRGGGGFSYEQYFGPGTRLTVT.

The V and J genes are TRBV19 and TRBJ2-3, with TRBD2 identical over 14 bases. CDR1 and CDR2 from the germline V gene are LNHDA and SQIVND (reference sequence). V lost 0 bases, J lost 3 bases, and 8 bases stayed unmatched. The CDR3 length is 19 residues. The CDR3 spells CASSIDSPGTSGRTDTQYF. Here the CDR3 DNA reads TGTGCCAGTAGTATAGACTCCCCAGGGACTAGCGGGAGAACAGATACGCAGTATTTT.

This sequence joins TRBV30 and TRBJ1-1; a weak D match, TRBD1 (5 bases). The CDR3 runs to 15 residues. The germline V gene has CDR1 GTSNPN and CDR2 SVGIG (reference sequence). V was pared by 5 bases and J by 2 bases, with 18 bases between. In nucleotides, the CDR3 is TGTGCCTGGGCCGGGGGACGGAAAGAAAACACTGAAGCTTTCTTT. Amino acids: CAWAGGRKENTEAFF.

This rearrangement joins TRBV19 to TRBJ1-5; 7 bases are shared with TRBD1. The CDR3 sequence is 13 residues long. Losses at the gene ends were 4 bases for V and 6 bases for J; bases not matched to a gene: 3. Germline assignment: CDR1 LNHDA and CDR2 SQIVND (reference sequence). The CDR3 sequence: CASSNRGRQPQHF. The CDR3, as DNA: TGTGCCAGTAGTAACAGGGGTCGTCAGCCCCAGCATTTT.

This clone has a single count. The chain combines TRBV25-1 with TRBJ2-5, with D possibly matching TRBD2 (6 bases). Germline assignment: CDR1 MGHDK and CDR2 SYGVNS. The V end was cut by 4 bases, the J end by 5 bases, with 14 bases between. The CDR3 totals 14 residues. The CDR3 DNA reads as TGTGCCAGCAGTGTGCGGGACTCTTGGGAGACCCAGTACTTC. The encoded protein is CASSVRDSWETQYF.

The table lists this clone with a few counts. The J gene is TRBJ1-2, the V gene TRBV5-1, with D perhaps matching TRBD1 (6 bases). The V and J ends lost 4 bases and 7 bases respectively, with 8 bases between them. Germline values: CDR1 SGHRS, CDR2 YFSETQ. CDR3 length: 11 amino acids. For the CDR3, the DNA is TGCGCCAGCAGCCCAGGGGCTGGCTACACCTTC. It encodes CASSPGAGYTF.

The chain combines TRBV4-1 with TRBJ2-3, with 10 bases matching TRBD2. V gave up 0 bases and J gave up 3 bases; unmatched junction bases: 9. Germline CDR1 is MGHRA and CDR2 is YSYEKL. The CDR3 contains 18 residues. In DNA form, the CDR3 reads TGCGCCAGCAGCCAAGAATTCAGGACAGCGGGGGGGACAGATACGCAGTATTTT. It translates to CASSQEFRTAGGTDTQYF.

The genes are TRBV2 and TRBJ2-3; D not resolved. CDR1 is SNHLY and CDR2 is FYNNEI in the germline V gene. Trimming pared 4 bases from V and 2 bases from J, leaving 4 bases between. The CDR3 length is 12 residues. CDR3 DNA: TGTGCCAGCAGTGCTATCACAGATACGCAGTATTTT. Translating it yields CASSAITDTQYF.

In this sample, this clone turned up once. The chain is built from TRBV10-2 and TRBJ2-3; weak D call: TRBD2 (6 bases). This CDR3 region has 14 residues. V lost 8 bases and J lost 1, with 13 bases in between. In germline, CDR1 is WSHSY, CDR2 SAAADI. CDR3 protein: CASQRRGGTDTQYF. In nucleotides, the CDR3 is TGCGCCAGCCAGCGGCGCGGGGGCACAGATACGCAGTATTTT.

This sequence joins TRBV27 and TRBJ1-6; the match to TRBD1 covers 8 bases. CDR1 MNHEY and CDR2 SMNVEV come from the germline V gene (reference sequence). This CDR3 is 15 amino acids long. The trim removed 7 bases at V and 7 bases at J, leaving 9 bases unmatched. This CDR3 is CASTRTGLGNSPLHF. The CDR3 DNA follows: TGTGCCAGCACTCGGACAGGGCTCGGGAATTCACCCCTCCACTTT.

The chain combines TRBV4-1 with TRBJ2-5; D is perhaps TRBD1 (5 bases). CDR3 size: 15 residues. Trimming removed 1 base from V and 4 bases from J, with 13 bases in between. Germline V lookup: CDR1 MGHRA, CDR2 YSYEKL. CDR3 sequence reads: CASSQGAGFGETQYF. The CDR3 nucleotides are TGCGCCAGCAGCCAAGGGGCAGGGTTCGGAGAGACCCAGTACTTC.

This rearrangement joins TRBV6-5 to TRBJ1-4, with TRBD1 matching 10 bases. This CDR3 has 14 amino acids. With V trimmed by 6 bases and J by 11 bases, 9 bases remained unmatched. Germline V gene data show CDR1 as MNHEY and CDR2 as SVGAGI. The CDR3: CASSYVDRGTKLFF. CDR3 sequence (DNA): TGTGCCAGCAGCTACGTGGACAGGGGGACCAAACTGTTTTTT.